This T cell receptor beta chain stems from a study of cytomegalovirus exposure and HLA in healthy donors. PCR amplification relied on 60 Vbeta primers (plus 13 Jbeta primers). TCRdb's table, derived via immunoSEQ multiplex PCR, lists solely in-frame clones and lacks some. The sample has roughly 13,000 clones, roughly 63% seen once; the top ten hold roughly 18%. V dropped 8 bases and J dropped 0 bases, with 11 bases sitting between them. Germline assignment: CDR1 GTSNPN and CDR2 SVGIG (reference sequence). This CDR3 comprises 13 residues. The table lists this clone with a few counts. The antigen is unknown. Overall study findings and caveats: There were reportedly fewer N-insertions in an Asian-associated ancestry cluster than the approximately 670-donor mean, in a later analysis.

The material sequenced was PBMCs. This clonotype originated in a woman between 50 and 59 years old in good health and CMV-seropositive. V usage is TRBV30 and J usage is TRBJ1-3; maybe TRBD1 (5 bases). The CDR3 sequence: CAGAAFSGNTIYF. The CDR3 DNA reads as TGTGCCGGGGCGGCGTTCTCTGGAAACACCATATATTTT.